The 22 T cell receptor beta chains presented below share a single source sample, sequenced in a study of shared T cell receptors in the human thymus. This table comes from immunoSEQ multiplex PCR, and its TCRdb copy is limited to in-frame clones, with some not included. The sample lists hundreds of thousands of clones, around nine tenths seen once, with around 0.0099% in the top ten. The same specimen was also included in a second study, on human thymus T cells.

Sequencing used thymocytes. These receptors were taken from a boy less than two years old with a congenital heart defect.

This sequence joins TRBV7-8 and TRBJ2-3, with D tentatively TRBD1 (5 bases). V shed 5 bases and J shed 2 bases, with 8 bases lying between them. The CDR3 extends over 13 amino acids. Germline V gene data show CDR1 as SGHVS and CDR2 as FQNEAQ. CDR3 loop: CASSQGVTDTQYF. CDR3 DNA: TGTGCCAGCAGCCAAGGGGTCACAGATACGCAGTATTTT.

The chain joins TRBV28 to TRBJ2-7; D is perhaps TRBD1 (5 bases). Germline V gene sequence: CDR1 MDHEN, CDR2 SYDVKM. The CDR3 is made up of 16 amino acids. Trimming left V 6 bases short and J 6 bases short, with 24 bases between. In nucleotides, the CDR3 is TGTGCCAGCAGCCCGGGCCCGCGCAGGGTAGGTCGCGAGCAGTACTTC. This sequence encodes CASSPGPRRVGREQYF.

The J gene is TRBJ2-7, the V gene TRBV5-6, with TRBD1 matching over 7 bases. The CDR3 runs to 17 residues. J gave up 4 bases and V 3 bases, and 16 bases lay outside the gene matches. Germline CDR1 reads SGHDT; CDR2 reads YYEEEE. CDR3 in amino acids: CASSSPLRDRRPYEQYF. Here the CDR3 DNA reads TGTGCCAGCAGCTCACCTCTGAGGGACAGACGCCCTTACGAGCAGTACTTC.

The chain combines TRBV7-2 with TRBJ1-1; 7 bases are shared with TRBD1. The CDR3 has 17 amino acids. Trimming removed 1 base from V and 5 bases from J; junction bases left unmatched: 13. CDR1 and CDR2 (germline): SGHTA, FQGNSA. The chain's CDR3 is CASSLGNTTGCVTEAFF. The CDR3 DNA reads as TGTGCCAGCAGCTTAGGGAATACGACAGGGTGTGTTACTGAAGCTTTCTTT.

The gene calls are TRBV7-2 and TRBJ2-1; TRBD2 agrees at 7 bases. With V trimmed by 0 bases and J by 6 bases, 8 bases remained unmatched. This CDR3 is built from 16 residues. CDR1 and CDR2 (germline): SGHTA, FQGNSA. CDR3 region: CASSLARWRGINEQFF. DNA for the CDR3: TGTGCCAGCAGCTTAGCGCGGTGGCGGGGGATCAATGAGCAGTTCTTC.

The rearrangement joins TRBV4-1 to TRBJ2-2; 11 bases are a match to TRBD2. Looked up from germline, CDR1 is MGHRA and CDR2 is YSYEKL. CDR3 length: 19 amino acids. The V and J ends lost 0 bases and 1 base, in that order; junction bases with no gene match: 7. This CDR3 reads CASSQDPGLAGVNTGELFF. The CDR3 nucleotides are TGCGCCAGCAGCCAAGATCCCGGACTAGCGGGCGTGAACACCGGGGAGCTGTTTTTT.

This rearrangement joins TRBV27 to TRBJ2-3; TRBD2 matches at 8 bases. Germline V CDR1 and CDR2: MNHEY, SMNVEV (reference sequence). V trimming: 3 bases; J trimming: 4 bases; junction bases outside the gene matches: 6. The CDR3 has 15 residues. Written as DNA, the CDR3 is TGTGCCAGCAGTTTGCAGCGGGAGAGATCAGATACGCAGTATTTT. It encodes CASSLQRERSDTQYF.

CDR3 nucleotide sequence: TGTGCCAGTAGTATGGATATACAGGGGTACAGTCAGCCCCAGCATTTT. This translates into CASSMDIQGYSQPQHF. J is TRBJ1-5 and V is TRBV19; 7 nucleotides line up with TRBD1. Germline trimming cut 3 bases from V and 6 bases from J; bases unmatched to any gene: 11. CDR3 size: 16 residues. The germline gives CDR1 LNHDA, CDR2 SQIVND (reference sequence).

The chain recombines TRBV4-3 with TRBJ2-6, with 9 bases aligning to TRBD2. The CDR3 runs to 16 residues. The V gene's germline CDR1 is LGHNA and CDR2 YSLEER. V lost 4 bases to trimming and J lost 1 base; unmatched junction nucleotides: 2. CDR3 DNA: TGCGCCAGCAGCCCTGCGGGGGGGTCTGGGGCCAACGTCCTGACTTTC. Translating gives CASSPAGGSGANVLTF.

This clone was seen once. The rearrangement joins TRBV5-1 to TRBJ2-1, with D maybe TRBD1 (7 bases). The ends were cut back, 0 bases at V and 6 bases at J, with 13 bases in the middle. This CDR3 contains 15 residues. Germline V gene sequence: CDR1 SGHRS, CDR2 YFSETQ. For the CDR3, the DNA is TGCGCCAGCAGCTTGGGACAGGGAGGCGGCAATGAGCAGTTCTTC. Protein product: CASSLGQGGGNEQFF.

V usage is TRBV4-3 and J usage is TRBJ2-3; 7 bases line up with TRBD1. The CDR3 contains 14 residues. Germline CDR1 is LGHNA and CDR2 is YSLEER. V was clipped by 9 bases and J by 1 base; unmatched bases: 7. The CDR3: CAREKGGGTDTQYF. For the CDR3, the DNA is TGCGCCAGGGAGAAAGGGGGCGGCACAGATACGCAGTATTTT.

The chain couples TRBV15 to TRBJ1-2; 7 bases are a match to TRBD1. Losses at the gene ends were 6 bases for V and 5 bases for J; bases not matched to a gene: 9. Germline V lookup: CDR1 LNHNV, CDR2 YYDKDF (reference sequence). The CDR3 contains 14 residues. Written as DNA, the CDR3 is TGTGCCACCAGGCCCCCGGCAGGGGGGTATGGCTACACCTTC. Translated, it gives CATRPPAGGYGYTF.

This chain joins TRBV30 and TRBJ2-1; possible D gene TRBD2, 5 bases. CDR1 is GTSNPN, CDR2 SVGIG, per germline (reference sequence). The CDR3 is made up of 13 amino acids. With 4 bases removed from V and 8 bases from J, the gap between germline ends came to 15 bases. This CDR3 is CAWMGWGDHEQFF. CDR3 sequence (DNA): TGTGCCTGGATGGGCTGGGGAGATCATGAGCAGTTCTTC. Complete variable domain (other parts from reference TRBV30 and TRBJ2-1): SQTIHQWPATLVQPVGSPLSLECTVEGTSNPNLYWYRQAAGRGLQLLFYSVGIGQISSEVPQNLSASRPQDRQFILSSKKLLLSDSGFYLCAWMGWGDHEQFFGPGTRLTVL.

The chain recombines TRBV27 with TRBJ2-1; 8 nucleotides line up with TRBD1. Per the germline V gene, CDR1 is MNHEY and CDR2 is SMNVEV (reference sequence). The CDR3 covers 15 residues. J was trimmed by 7 bases and V by 0 bases; bases with no gene match: 5. As DNA, the CDR3 is TGTGCCAGCAGTTTATCGGCAGGACAGGGTAATGAGCAGTTCTTC. Its protein product is CASSLSAGQGNEQFF.

The CDR3 nucleotides read TGTGCCAGCAGCCAACCCCGGGACTTATTTTGGAATGAGCAGTTCTTC. Its translation: CASSQPRDLFWNEQFF. The J gene is TRBJ2-1, the V gene TRBV4-2; D possibly corresponds to TRBD2 (6 bases). This CDR3 has 16 residues. V was clipped by 2 bases and J by 7 bases, with 18 bases between them. Looked up from germline, CDR1 is LGHNA and CDR2 is YNFKEQ.

The chain employs TRBV5-1 and TRBJ1-4; D gene ambiguous. Per the germline V gene, CDR1 is SGHRS and CDR2 is YFSETQ. Trimming left V 1 base short and J 0 bases short, with 7 bases between. The CDR3 runs 15 residues. The CDR3 DNA follows: TGCGCCAGCAGCTTGCGGAGTGCAACTAATGAAAAACTGTTTTTT. It is translated as CASSLRSATNEKLFF.

The V and J genes are TRBV28 and TRBJ1-4; D perhaps matches TRBD1 (6 bases). CDR3 size: 17 residues. Germline V gene lookup returns CDR1 MDHEN and CDR2 SYDVKM. The ends were cut back, 7 bases at V and 0 bases at J, with 18 bases in the middle. The CDR3 nucleotides read TGTGCCAGCACCTTACAGGGAGGGGAGGCAACTAATGAAAAACTGTTTTTT. It translates to CASTLQGGEATNEKLFF.

The V call is TRBV9, the J call TRBJ2-3; D possibly corresponds to TRBD2 (6 bases). Germline CDR1 is SGDLS and CDR2 is YYNGEE. This CDR3 has 16 amino acids. V dropped 3 bases and J dropped 6 bases, with 20 bases sitting between them. This chain's CDR3 is CASSAAPDPEGDTQYF. Written as DNA, the CDR3 is TGTGCCAGCAGCGCCGCCCCTGACCCGGAGGGCGATACGCAGTATTTT.

This CDR3 is CASSYDRAPTGELFF. The DNA for the CDR3 is TGTGCCAGCAGTTACGACAGGGCCCCCACCGGGGAGCTGTTTTTT. The chain couples TRBV6-5 to TRBJ2-2, with 7 bases fitting TRBD1. The length of the CDR3 is 15 residues. The germline V gene encodes CDR1 MNHEY and CDR2 SVGAGI. J was trimmed by 4 bases and V by 2 bases; bases with no gene match: 4.

J is TRBJ2-1 and V is TRBV7-8; D is unclear. The CDR3 length is 13 residues. Trimming cost V 6 bases and J 3 bases, with 9 bases left between them. The V gene's germline CDR1 is SGHVS and CDR2 FQNEAQ. CDR3 region: CASRVGYYNEQFF. CDR3 sequence (DNA): TGTGCCAGCAGAGTGGGCTACTACAATGAGCAGTTCTTC.

The V and J genes are TRBV2 and TRBJ2-1, with 9 bases lining up with TRBD2. The CDR3 length is 16 residues. Germline loops: CDR1 SNHLY, CDR2 FYNNEI. With 3 bases clipped from V and 7 bases from J, the junction kept 10 bases outside the gene matches. The CDR3 region has the DNA TGTGCCAGCAGTGATCTCGGCGGGAGGGCCTGGAATGAGCAGTTCTTC. This translates into CASSDLGGRAWNEQFF.

This rearrangement joins TRBV19 to TRBJ2-3, with a tentative D call TRBD2 (5 bases). Germline-derived CDR1 and CDR2 are LNHDA and SQIVND (reference sequence). The CDR3 length is 16 residues. V gave up 4 bases and J gave up 1 base, with 15 bases separating them. CDR3 residues: CASSTGMGFGTDTQYF. The CDR3 DNA follows: TGTGCCAGTAGTACCGGGATGGGATTCGGCACAGATACGCAGTATTTT.